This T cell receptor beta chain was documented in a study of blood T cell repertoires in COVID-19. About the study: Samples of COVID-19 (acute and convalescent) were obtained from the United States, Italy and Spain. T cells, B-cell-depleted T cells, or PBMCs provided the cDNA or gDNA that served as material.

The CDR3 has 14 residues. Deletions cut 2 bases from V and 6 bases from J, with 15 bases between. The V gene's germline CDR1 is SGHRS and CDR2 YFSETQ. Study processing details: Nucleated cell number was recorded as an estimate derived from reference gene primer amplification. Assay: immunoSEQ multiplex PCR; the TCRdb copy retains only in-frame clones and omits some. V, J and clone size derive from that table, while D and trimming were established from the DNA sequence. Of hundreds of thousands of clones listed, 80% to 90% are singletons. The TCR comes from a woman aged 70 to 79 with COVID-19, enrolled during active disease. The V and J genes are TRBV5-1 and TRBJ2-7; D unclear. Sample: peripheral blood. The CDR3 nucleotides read TGCGCCAGCAGCTTTACGTCCCTTCTCGGCGAGCAGTACTTC. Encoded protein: CASSFTSLLGEQYF.